This T cell receptor (beta chain) stems from a study of control samples from healthy donors and cancer patients. Assay used: immunoSEQ multiplex PCR; TCRdb lists only in-frame clones, some missing. The sample contains tens of thousands of clones, roughly 90% of which appear only once. J was trimmed by 6 bases and V by 0 bases; bases with no gene match: 6. The length of the CDR3 is 16 residues. Germline-derived CDR1 and CDR2 are LGHDT and YNNKEL (reference sequence). The source is a woman aged 60-75 years with head and neck cancer. The chain has TRBV3-1 (or the pseudogene TRBV3-2) and TRBJ2-1; 9 nucleotides agree with TRBD1. Sequences were obtained from PBMCs. The CDR3 DNA follows: TGTGCCAGCAGCCAAGATTTCGGGACAGGGAGCAATGAGCAGTTCTTC. It encodes CASSQDFGTGSNEQFF.